The clone carrying this T cell receptor beta chain was counted between two and nine times. This entry belongs to a study of T-cell memory formation after mild COVID-19. Trimming took 1 base from V and 4 from J, leaving 9 bases between them. Germline CDR1 reads KGHDR; CDR2 reads SFDVKD. This CDR3 has 14 amino acids. Via MiXCR, TCRdb re-called the 5' RACE reads, giving one row per CDR3 protein. In the table there are around 420,000 distinct CDR3 sequences, 24% of which are singletons. The chain joins TRBV24-1 to TRBJ1-2, with D hard to call. Input material: PBMCs or a T cell subset sorted from them (not recorded which). The receptor comes from an adult woman who had mild COVID-19 (a few samples of this study predate the infection). Cell type and time point are not known. CDR3 in amino acids: CATSDFAKSYGYTF. As DNA, the CDR3 is TGTGCCACCAGTGATTTTGCGAAGTCCTATGGCTACACCTTC.